These T cell receptor beta chains were read from a single sample in a study of Tregs in tolerant kidney transplant recipients. The data were produced by immunoSEQ multiplex PCR, yet TCRdb's version contains in-frame clones alone and is incomplete. Of 60,000 or so clones listed, 80% to 90% were seen once; the top ten hold roughly 2.2%. Here the sequenced sample was Tregs from blood, taken before the transplant. The receptors originated from a human donor who received a combined kidney and bone marrow transplant. Each CDR3 is given with its conserved first and last residue. The order of the fields is V gene, J gene, D gene, clone size, CDR3 DNA, CDR3 protein. The D gene is left open where the match is weak. Clone size is given for some rows only: seen once, a few or many times, or a class if the clone is expanded.

>TRBV5-6|TRBJ2-2|TRBD1|-
TGTGCCAGCAGCTTGAGACAGGGCGCCACCGGGGAGCTGTTTTTT
CASSLRQGATGELFF
>TRBV7-9|TRBJ1-2|-|-
TGTGCCAGCAGCCCCCTTTCCGGTACCAACTATGGCTACACCTTC
CASSPLSGTNYGYTF
>TRBV11-2|TRBJ2-6|-|-
TGTGCCAGCAGCTTACAGGGGTATGGGGCCAACGTCCTGACTTTC
CASSLQGYGANVLTF
>TRBV18|TRBJ1-2|-|-
TGTGCCAGCTCACCCGCACAGGGTAGCTACACCTTC
CASSPAQGSYTF
>TRBV10-1|TRBJ2-1|-|-
TGCGCCAGCAGGTCGTCCAAGGGAAGTGAGCAGTTCTTC
CASRSSKGSEQFF
>TRBV27|TRBJ1-2|-|-
TGTGCCAGCAGCCCATTACTTGGACAGCTCTATGGCTACACCTTC
CASSPLLGQLYGYTF
>TRBV9|TRBJ2-5|TRBD1|once
TGTGCCAGCAGCGTTGGGACAGGGCTATGGGAGACCCAGTACTTC
CASSVGTGLWETQYF
>TRBV7-8|TRBJ2-1|-|-
TGTGCCAGCAGCTTAGGTCTGGACCAGTTCTTC
CASSLGLDQFF
>TRBV9|TRBJ2-7|-|-
TGTGCCAGCAGCGTAGGGGGCGGGCTACTCTACGAGCAGTACTTC
CASSVGGGLLYEQYF
>TRBV21-1|TRBJ2-3|-|once
TGTGCCAGCAGCAAAGGACAGCTTTCTAGCACAGATACGCAGTATTTT
CASSKGQLSSTDTQYF
>TRBV5-5|TRBJ1-5|-|-
TGTGCCAGCAGCTTATCACCGGTTCGGGTTTATAGCAATCAGCCCCAGCATTTT
CASSLSPVRVYSNQPQHF
>TRBV4-1|TRBJ1-1|-|-
TGCGCCAGCAGCCAAGAAGCGTCCGGGACTCCCCTTTGGGAGACTGAAGCTTTCTTT
CASSQEASGTPLWETEAFF
>TRBV6-5|TRBJ2-7|-|-
TGTGCCAGAGGATGTGGGACCTACGAGCAGTACTTC
CARGCGTYEQYF
>TRBV10-3|TRBJ2-1|TRBD1|-
TGTGCCATCAGGACAGGGGGGGCCTACAATGAGCAGTTCTTC
CAIRTGGAYNEQFF
>TRBV6-6|TRBJ2-7|-|-
TGTGCCAGCAGTAACCCGAGACCTACCTCCTACGAGCAGTACTTC
CASSNPRPTSYEQYF
>TRBV6-5|TRBJ1-1|-|-
TGTGCCAGCAGACCGACCCTCGGGGGGACTGAAGCTTTCTTT
CASRPTLGGTEAFF
>TRBV1|TRBJ1-2|-|-
TGCACCAGCAGCCAAGTAGAGGCAGGGGATGGCTACACCTTC
CTSSQVEAGDGYTF
>TRBV25-1|TRBJ2-1|TRBD1|-
TGTGCCAGCAGTGAACCGGGACAGGGGGAAGGGAATGAGCAGTTCTTC
CASSEPGQGEGNEQFF
>TRBV5-5|TRBJ2-3|-|once
TGTGCCAGCAGCTTGGCGGGCACAGGGACAGATACGCAGTATTTT
CASSLAGTGTDTQYF
>TRBV18|TRBJ1-6|-|once
TGTGCCAGCTCACCACAGGGCTCCTATAATTCACCCCTCCACTTT
CASSPQGSYNSPLHF
>TRBV28|TRBJ1-4|TRBD1|-
TGTGCCAGCAGTTTTAAAGGACAGGACGAGGAAAAACTGTTTTTT
CASSFKGQDEEKLFF
>TRBV6-5|TRBJ2-7|TRBD2|-
TGTGCCAGCAGTTCGCCGACTAGCGGGGGGGTCAACGAGCAGTACTTC
CASSSPTSGGVNEQYF
>TRBV7-2|TRBJ2-2|TRBD2|-
TGTGCCAGCAGCTTACGACCTCCGGGGGGGAACACCGGGGAGCTGTTTTTT
CASSLRPPGGNTGELFF
>TRBV9|TRBJ1-1|-|-
TGTGCCAGCAGCGTAGGATGGAAAGGGATGAACACTGAAGCTTTCTTT
CASSVGWKGMNTEAFF
>TRBV7-2|TRBJ2-3|-|-
TGTGCCAGCAGCTCGCCGCTAGAAACAGATACGCAGTATTTT
CASSSPLETDTQYF
>TRBV5-6|TRBJ2-5|-|-
TGTGCCAGCAGCTTCCGGTTAGAGACCCAGTACTTC
CASSFRLETQYF
>TRBV7-9|TRBJ1-2|-|once
TGTGCCAGCAGCTTACAGGGCAGCTATGGCTACACCTTC
CASSLQGSYGYTF
>TRBV2|TRBJ1-2|TRBD1|-
TGTGCCAGCAGAGGACAGGGCTATGGCTACACCTTC
CASRGQGYGYTF
>TRBV18|TRBJ1-2|-|-
TGTGCCAGCTCACCCAACAAGGATGGCTACACCTTC
CASSPNKDGYTF
>TRBV10-3|TRBJ2-7|-|-
TGTGCCGCCACTCCCGGGGGTCCCTACGAGCAGTACTTC
CAATPGGPYEQYF
>TRBV28|TRBJ2-2|TRBD1|-
TGTGCCAGCAGTTCGACAAACCCGGGACAGGGGGCGTCCGGGGAGCTGTTTTTT
CASSSTNPGQGASGELFF
>TRBV9|TRBJ1-6|-|-
TGTGCCAGCAGCGTCTCCCTCTCGACTAATTCACCCCTCCACTTT
CASSVSLSTNSPLHF
>TRBV15|TRBJ1-5|-|-
TGTGCCACCAGCAGAGGGGGGCCCAATCAGCCCCAGCATTTT
CATSRGGPNQPQHF
>TRBV10-2|TRBJ1-5|-|-
TGCGCCAGCAGGGCCGGGACGGCTAGCAATCAGCCCCAGCATTTT
CASRAGTASNQPQHF
>TRBV4-1|TRBJ2-4|-|-
TGCGCCAGCAGCCAAGGCCGGGACCTGCTAGCCAAAAACATTCAGTACTTC
CASSQGRDLLAKNIQYF
>TRBV2|TRBJ2-2|-|-
TGTGCCAGCAGTGAAAGTGACGCCGGGGAGCTGTTTTTT
CASSESDAGELFF
>TRBV5-1|TRBJ1-1|-|-
TGCGCCAGCAGCTCCCAGGGGAACACTGAAGCTTTCTTT
CASSSQGNTEAFF